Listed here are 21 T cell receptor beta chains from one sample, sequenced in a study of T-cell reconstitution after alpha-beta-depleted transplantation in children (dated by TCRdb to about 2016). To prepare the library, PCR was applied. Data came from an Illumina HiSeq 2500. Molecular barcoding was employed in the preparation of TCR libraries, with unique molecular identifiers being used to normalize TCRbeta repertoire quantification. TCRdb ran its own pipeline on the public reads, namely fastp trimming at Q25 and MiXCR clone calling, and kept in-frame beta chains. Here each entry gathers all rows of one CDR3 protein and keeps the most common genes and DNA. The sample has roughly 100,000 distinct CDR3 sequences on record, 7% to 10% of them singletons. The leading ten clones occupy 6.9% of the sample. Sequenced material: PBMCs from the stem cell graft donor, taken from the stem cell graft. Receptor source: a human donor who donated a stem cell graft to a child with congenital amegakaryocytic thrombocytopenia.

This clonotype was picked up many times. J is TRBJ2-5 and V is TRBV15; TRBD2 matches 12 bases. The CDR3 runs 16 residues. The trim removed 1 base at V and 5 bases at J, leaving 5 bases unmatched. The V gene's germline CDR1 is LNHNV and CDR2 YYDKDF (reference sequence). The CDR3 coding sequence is TGTGCCACCAGCAGAGGACTAGCGGGAGACGGGGAGACCCAGTACTTC. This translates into CATSRGLAGDGETQYF.

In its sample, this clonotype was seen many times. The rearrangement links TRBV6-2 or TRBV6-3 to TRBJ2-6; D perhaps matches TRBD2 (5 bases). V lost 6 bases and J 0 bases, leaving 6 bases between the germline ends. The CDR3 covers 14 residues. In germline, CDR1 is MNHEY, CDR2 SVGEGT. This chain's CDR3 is CASRGVSGANVLTF. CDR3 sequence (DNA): TGTGCCAGCAGGGGAGTCTCTGGGGCCAACGTCCTGACTTTC.

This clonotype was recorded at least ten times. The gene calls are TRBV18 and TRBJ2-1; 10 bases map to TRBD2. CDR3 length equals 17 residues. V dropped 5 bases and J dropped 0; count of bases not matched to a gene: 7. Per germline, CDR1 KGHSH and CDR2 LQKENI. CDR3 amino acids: CASSKRTSGSSYNEQFF. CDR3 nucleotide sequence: TGTGCCAGCTCAAAAAGGACTAGCGGAAGCTCCTACAATGAGCAGTTCTTC.

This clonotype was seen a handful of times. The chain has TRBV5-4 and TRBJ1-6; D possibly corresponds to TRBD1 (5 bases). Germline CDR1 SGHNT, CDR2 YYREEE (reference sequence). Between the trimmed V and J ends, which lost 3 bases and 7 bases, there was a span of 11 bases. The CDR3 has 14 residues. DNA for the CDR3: TGTGCCAGCAGCTCCGGGGGTAGGAATTCACCCCTCCACTTT. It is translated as CASSSGGRNSPLHF. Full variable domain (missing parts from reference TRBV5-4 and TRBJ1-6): ETGVTQSPTHLIKTRGQQVTLRCSSQSGHNTVSWYQQALGQGPQFIFQYYREEENGRGNFPPRFSGLQFPNYSSELNVNALELDDSALYLCASSSGGRNSPLHFGNGTRLTVT.

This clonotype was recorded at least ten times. The CDR3 DNA reads as TGTGCCAGCAGTTTGACAGGGGGATCTGGAAACACCATATATTTT. Its protein is CASSLTGGSGNTIYF. The rearrangement joins TRBV6-5 to TRBJ1-3; 9 positions agree with TRBD1. There are 15 residues in the CDR3. CDR1 and CDR2 from the germline V gene are MNHEY and SVGAGI. Trimming cost V 4 bases and J 1 base; bases outside gene matches: 2.

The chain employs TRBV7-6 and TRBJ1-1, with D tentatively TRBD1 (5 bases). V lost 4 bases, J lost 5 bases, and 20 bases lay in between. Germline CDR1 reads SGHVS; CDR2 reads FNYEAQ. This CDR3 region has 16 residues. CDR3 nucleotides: TGTGCCAGCAGCTCTAGTGGGCAGGGAGCGCGGACTGAAGCTTTCTTT. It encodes CASSSSGQGARTEAFF.

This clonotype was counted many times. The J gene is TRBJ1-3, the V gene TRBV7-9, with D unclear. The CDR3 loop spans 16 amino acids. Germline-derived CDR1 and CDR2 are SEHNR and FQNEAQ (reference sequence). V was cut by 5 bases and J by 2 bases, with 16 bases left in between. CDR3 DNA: TGTGCCAGCAGCCCACCTAGGAAGAGGGCTGGAAACACCATATATTTT. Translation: CASSPPRKRAGNTIYF.

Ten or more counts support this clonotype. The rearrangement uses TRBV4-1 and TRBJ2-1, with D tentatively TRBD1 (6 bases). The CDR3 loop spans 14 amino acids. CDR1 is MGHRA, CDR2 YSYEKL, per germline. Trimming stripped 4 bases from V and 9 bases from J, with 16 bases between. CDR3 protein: CASSLRQVQGEQFF. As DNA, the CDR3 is TGCGCCAGCAGCCTAAGACAGGTCCAGGGTGAGCAGTTCTTC.

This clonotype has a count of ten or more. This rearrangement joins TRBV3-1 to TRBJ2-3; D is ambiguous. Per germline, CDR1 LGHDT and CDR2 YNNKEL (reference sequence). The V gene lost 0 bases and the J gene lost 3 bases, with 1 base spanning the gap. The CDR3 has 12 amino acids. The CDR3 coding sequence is TGTGCCAGCAGCCAAGAAACAGATACGCAGTATTTT. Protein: CASSQETDTQYF.

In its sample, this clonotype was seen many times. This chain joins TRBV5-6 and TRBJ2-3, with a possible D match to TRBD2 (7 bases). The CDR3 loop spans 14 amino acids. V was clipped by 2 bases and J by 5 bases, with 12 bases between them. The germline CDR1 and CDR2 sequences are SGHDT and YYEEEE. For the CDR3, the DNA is TGTGCCAGCAGCTTTGGGGGGGCCCAAGATACGCAGTATTTT. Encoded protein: CASSFGGAQDTQYF.

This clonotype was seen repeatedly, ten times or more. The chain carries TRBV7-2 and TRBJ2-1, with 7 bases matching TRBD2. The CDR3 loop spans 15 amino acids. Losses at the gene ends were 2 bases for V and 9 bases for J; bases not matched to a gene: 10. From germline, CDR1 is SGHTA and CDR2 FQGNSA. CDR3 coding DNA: TGTGCCAGCAGCTTATGGGCGGTGGGGGGGAGTGAGCAGTTCTTC. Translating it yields CASSLWAVGGSEQFF. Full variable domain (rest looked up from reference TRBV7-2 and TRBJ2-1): GAGVSQSPSNKVTEKGKDVELRCDPISGHTALYWYRQSLGQGLEFLIYFQGNSAPDKSGLPSDRFSAERTGGSVSTLTIQRTQQEDSAVYLCASSLWAVGGSEQFFGPGTRLTVL.

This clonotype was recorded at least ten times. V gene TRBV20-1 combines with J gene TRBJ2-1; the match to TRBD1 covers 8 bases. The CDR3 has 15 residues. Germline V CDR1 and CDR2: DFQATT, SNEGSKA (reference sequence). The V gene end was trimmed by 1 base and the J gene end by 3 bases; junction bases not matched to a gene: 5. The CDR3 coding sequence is TGCAGTGCTAGAGGGGGGACAGGATACTACAATGAGCAGTTCTTC. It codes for CSARGGTGYYNEQFF.

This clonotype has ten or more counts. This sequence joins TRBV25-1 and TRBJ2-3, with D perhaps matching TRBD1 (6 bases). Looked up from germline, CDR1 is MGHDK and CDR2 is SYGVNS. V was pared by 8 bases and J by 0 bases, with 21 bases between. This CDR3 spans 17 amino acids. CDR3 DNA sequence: TGTGCCAGCGCTGCCACAATCGGACAGTCTAGCACAGATACGCAGTATTTT. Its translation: CASAATIGQSSTDTQYF.

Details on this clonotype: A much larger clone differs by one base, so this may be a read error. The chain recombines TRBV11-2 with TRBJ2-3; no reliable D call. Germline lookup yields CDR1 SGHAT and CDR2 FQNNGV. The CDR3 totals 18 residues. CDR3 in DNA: TGTGCCAGCAGCTTAGCTCTGGCATCGCGCCCCGGCACAGCTACGCAGTATTTT. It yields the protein CASSLALASRPGTATQYF.

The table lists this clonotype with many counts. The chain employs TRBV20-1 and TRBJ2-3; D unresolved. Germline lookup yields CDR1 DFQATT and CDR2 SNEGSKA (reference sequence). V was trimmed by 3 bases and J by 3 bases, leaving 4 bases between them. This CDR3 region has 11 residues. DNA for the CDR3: TGCAGTGCTAGCTTAACAGATACGCAGTATTTT. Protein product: CSASLTDTQYF.

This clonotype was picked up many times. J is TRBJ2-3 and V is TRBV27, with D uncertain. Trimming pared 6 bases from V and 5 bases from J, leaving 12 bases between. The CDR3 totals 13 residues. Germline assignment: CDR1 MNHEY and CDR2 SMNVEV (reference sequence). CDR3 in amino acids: CASRPPSQDTQYF. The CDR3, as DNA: TGTGCCAGCAGACCACCGTCCCAAGATACGCAGTATTTT.

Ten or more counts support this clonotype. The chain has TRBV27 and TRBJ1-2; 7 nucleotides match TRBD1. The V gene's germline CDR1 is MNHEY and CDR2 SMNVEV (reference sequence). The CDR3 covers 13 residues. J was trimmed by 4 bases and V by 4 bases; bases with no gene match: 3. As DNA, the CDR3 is TGTGCCAGCAGTTGGACAGGACTCTATGGCTACACCTTC. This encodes CASSWTGLYGYTF.

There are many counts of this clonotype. CDR3 coding DNA: TGTGCCAGCAGCTTAGATAGTCGAGATACGCAGTATTTT. It encodes CASSLDSRDTQYF. The chain uses TRBV7-2 and TRBJ2-3; D is unclear. Trimming pared 1 base from V and 5 bases from J, leaving 7 bases between. Germline V gene data show CDR1 as SGHTA and CDR2 as FQGNSA. There are 13 residues in the CDR3.

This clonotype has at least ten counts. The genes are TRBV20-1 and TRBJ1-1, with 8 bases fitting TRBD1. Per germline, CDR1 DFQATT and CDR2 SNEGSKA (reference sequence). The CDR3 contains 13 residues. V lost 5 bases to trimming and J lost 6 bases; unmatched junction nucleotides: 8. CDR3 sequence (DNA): TGCAGTGCTCTGACAGGGGCCGACCCTGAAGCTTTCTTT. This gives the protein CSALTGADPEAFF.

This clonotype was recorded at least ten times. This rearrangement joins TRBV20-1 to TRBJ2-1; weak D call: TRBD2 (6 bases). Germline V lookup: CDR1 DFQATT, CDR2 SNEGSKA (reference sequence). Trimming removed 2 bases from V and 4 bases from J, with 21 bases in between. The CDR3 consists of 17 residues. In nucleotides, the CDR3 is TGCAGTGCTAGAACCGCGGGAAAGATTCTAGGGTACAATGAGCAGTTCTTC. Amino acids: CSARTAGKILGYNEQFF.

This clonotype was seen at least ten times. In DNA form, the CDR3 reads TGTGCCAGCAGTGAAGACAGAGCGGGAACCACAGATACGCAGTATTTT. This translates into CASSEDRAGTTDTQYF. V usage is TRBV2 and J usage is TRBJ2-3; 7 bases match TRBD2. The CDR3 has 16 residues. Germline V gives CDR1 SNHLY, CDR2 FYNNEI. The junction had 6 bases not matched to a gene; V was cut back by 1 base and J by 2 bases. Supplemented by reference TRBV2 and TRBJ2-3, the full variable domain reads EPEVTQTPSHQVTQMGQEVILRCVPISNHLYFYWYRQILGQKVEFLVSFYNNEISEKSEIFDDQFSVERPDGSNFTLKIRSTKLEDSAMYFCASSEDRAGTTDTQYFGPGTRLTVL.